This T cell receptor beta chain was profiled in a study of blood T cell repertoires in COVID-19. Overall study context: Researchers got acute and convalescent COVID-19 samples from the United States, Italy and Spain. The cDNA or gDNA used as material had been derived from T cells, B-cell-depleted T cells, or PBMCs.

The CDR3 totals 12 residues. Germline-derived CDR1 and CDR2 are SGHTA and FQGNSA. Between the trimmed V and J ends, which lost 3 bases and 3 bases, there was a span of 5 bases. Clones were read by immunoSEQ multiplex PCR, and TCRdb kept only the in-frame ones, dropping some. The sample contains about 49,000 clones, about 90% of which appear only once. A Seattle source enrolled patients during active infection and followed them longitudinally. The source is a woman older than 75 with COVID-19, enrolled during active disease. The sequencing sample was made of peripheral blood. The chain employs TRBV7-2 and TRBJ1-2; D ambiguous. The CDR3 nucleotides read TGTGCCAGCAGCTTTACAGACTATGGCTACACCTTC. This gives the protein CASSFTDYGYTF.